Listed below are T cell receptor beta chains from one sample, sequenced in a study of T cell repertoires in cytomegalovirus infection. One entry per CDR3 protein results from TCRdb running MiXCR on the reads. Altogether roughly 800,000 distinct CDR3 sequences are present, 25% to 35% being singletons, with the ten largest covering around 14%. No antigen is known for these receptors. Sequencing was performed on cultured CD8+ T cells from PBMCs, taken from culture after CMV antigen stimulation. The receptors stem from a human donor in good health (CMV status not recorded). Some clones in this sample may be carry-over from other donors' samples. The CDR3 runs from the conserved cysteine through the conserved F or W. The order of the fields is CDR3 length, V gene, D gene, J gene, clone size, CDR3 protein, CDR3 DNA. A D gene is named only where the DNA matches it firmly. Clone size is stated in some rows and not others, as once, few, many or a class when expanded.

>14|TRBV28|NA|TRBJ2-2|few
CASSGRGSTGELFF
TGTGCCAGCAGTGGCAGGGGTAGCACCGGGGAGCTGTTTTTT
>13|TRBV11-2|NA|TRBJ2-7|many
CASSLGATYEQYF
TGTGCCAGCAGCCTTGGAGCCACCTACGAGCAGTACTTC
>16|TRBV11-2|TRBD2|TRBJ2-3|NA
CASSGLGGGAPDTQYF
TGTGCCAGCAGCGGACTCGGGGGGGGGGCCCCAGATACGCAGTATTTT
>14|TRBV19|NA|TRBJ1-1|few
CASSKGPQNTEAFF
TGTGCCAGTAGTAAGGGACCGCAGAACACTGAAGCTTTCTTT
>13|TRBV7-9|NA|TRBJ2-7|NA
CASSLSVRYEQYF
TGTGCCAGCAGTCTTAGCGTCCGCTACGAGCAGTACTTC
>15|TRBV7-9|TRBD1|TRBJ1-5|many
CASASGGWSNQPQHF
TGTGCCAGCGCCTCAGGGGGCTGGAGCAATCAGCCCCAGCATTTT
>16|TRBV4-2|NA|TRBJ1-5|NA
CASSQPGGRGNQPQHF
TGTGCCAGCAGCCAGCCTGGAGGCAGGGGCAATCAGCCCCAGCATTTT
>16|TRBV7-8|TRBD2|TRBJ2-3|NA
CASSLETSGGGDTQYF
TGTGCCAGCAGCTTAGAGACTAGCGGGGGAGGAGATACGCAGTATTTT
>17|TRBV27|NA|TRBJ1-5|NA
CASSPRSPPLGNQPQHF
TGTGCCAGCAGTCCACGGTCCCCTCCCCTGGGCAATCAGCCCCAGCATTTT
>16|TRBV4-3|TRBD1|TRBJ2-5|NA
CASSHTRTGSGQTQYF
TGCGCCAGCAGCCACACCCGGACAGGATCGGGGCAGACCCAGTACTTC
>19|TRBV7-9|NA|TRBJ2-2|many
CASSFPTGGDTPNTGELFF
TGTGCCAGCAGCTTCCCAACGGGGGGCGACACCCCGAACACCGGGGAGCTGTTTTTT
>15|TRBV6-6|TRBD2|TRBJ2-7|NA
CASTNPGGGFYEQYF
TGTGCCAGCACTAACCCCGGGGGGGGCTTCTACGAGCAGTACTTC
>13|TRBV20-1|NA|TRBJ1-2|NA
CSARMGEIKGYTF
TGCAGTGCTAGAATGGGGGAGATCAAGGGCTACACCTTC
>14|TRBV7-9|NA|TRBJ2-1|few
CASSLKGRENEQFF
TGTGCCAGCAGCCTAAAGGGACGGGAGAATGAGCAGTTCTTC
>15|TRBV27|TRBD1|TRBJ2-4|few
CASSPYRGAKNIQYF
TGTGCCAGCAGTCCGTACAGGGGTGCCAAAAACATTCAGTACTTC
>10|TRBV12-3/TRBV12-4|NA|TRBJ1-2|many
CASSLGFHTF
TGTGCCAGCAGTTTAGGTTTTCACACCTTC
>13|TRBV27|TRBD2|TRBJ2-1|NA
CASISSGGNEQFF
TGTGCCAGCATTTCTAGCGGGGGAAATGAGCAGTTCTTC
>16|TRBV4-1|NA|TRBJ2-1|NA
CASSHPVERSHNEQFF
TGCGCCAGCAGCCATCCCGTGGAGCGGTCCCACAATGAGCAGTTCTTC
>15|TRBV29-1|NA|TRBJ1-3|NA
CSVEGTLDSGNTIYF
TGCAGCGTTGAGGGGACACTCGATTCTGGAAACACCATATATTTT
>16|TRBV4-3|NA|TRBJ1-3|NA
CASSHPDRNSGNTIYF
TGCGCCAGCAGCCATCCGGACAGAAACTCTGGAAACACCATATATTTT
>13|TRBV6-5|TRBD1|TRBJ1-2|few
CASGRTGADGYTF
TGTGCCAGCGGGCGAACAGGGGCTGACGGCTACACCTTC
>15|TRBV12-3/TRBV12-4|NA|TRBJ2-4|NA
CASSLGVGAKNIQYF
TGTGCCAGCAGTTTGGGGGTAGGGGCCAAAAACATTCAGTACTTC
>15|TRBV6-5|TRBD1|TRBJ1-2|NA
CASSYRDRGRFGYTF
TGTGCCAGCAGTTACCGGGACAGGGGTCGGTTCGGCTACACCTTC
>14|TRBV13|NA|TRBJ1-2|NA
CASSADRRVYGYTF
TGTGCCAGCAGCGCCGACAGGCGGGTCTATGGCTACACCTTC
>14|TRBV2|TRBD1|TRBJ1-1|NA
CASSDTGGPTEAFF
TGTGCCAGCAGTGATACAGGGGGGCCCACTGAAGCTTTCTTT
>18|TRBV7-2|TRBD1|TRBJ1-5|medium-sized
CASSPELGTGYSNQPQHF
TGTGCCAGCAGCCCGGAACTAGGGACAGGCTATAGCAATCAGCCCCAGCATTTT
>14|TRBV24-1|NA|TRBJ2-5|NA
CATSDGRYQETQYF
TGTGCCACCAGTGATGGCAGGTACCAAGAGACCCAGTACTTC
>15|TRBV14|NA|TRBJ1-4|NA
CASSQGPSTNEKLFF
TGTGCCAGCAGCCAGGGACCCTCAACTAATGAAAAACTGTTTTTT
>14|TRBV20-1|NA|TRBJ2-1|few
CSAREGFTYNEQFF
TGCAGTGCTAGAGAGGGCTTTACCTACAATGAGCAGTTCTTC
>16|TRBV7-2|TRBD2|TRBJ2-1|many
CASSLGVLADYNEQFF
TGTGCCAGCAGCTTAGGGGTGCTAGCGGATTACAATGAGCAGTTCTTC
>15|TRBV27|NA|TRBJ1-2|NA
CASSYGVQGGHGYTF
TGTGCCAGCAGCTACGGAGTACAGGGCGGGCATGGCTACACCTTC
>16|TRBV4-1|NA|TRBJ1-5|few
CASSPLFGGPNQPQHF
TGCGCCAGCAGCCCCCTCTTTGGGGGGCCGAATCAGCCCCAGCATTTT
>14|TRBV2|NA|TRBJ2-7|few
CASSEASGSYEQYF
TGTGCCAGCAGTGAAGCGAGTGGTAGCTACGAGCAGTACTTC
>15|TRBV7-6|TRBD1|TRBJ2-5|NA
CASSLGDRGWETQYF
TGTGCCAGCAGCTTAGGGGACAGGGGATGGGAGACCCAGTACTTC
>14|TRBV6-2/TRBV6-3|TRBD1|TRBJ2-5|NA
CASTPTGNVETQYF
TGTGCCAGCACACCGACAGGGAACGTAGAGACCCAGTACTTC
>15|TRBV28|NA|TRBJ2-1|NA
CASSLYRTSGNEQFF
TGTGCCAGCAGTTTGTATCGGACAAGCGGGAATGAGCAGTTCTTC
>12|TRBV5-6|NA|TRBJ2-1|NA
CASSNKPNEQFF
TGTGCCAGCAGCAATAAACCCAATGAGCAGTTCTTC
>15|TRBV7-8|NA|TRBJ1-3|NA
CASSGQRSSGNTIYF
TGTGCCAGCAGCGGACAGCGAAGCTCTGGAAACACCATATATTTT
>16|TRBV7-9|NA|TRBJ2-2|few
CASSLPGLRATGELFF
TGTGCCAGCAGCTTACCCGGACTGAGGGCTACCGGGGAGCTGTTTTTT
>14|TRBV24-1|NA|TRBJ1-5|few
CATSELYSNQPQHF
TGTGCCACCAGTGAGCTGTATAGCAATCAGCCCCAGCATTTT
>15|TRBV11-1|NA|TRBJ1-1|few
CASSLADRGSTEAFF
TGTGCCAGCAGCTTAGCGGATCGGGGGAGCACTGAAGCTTTCTTT
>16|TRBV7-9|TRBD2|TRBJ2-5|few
CASSRRKSGDLETQYF
TGTGCCAGCAGCCGCCGCAAGAGCGGGGACCTGGAGACCCAGTACTTC